The 25 T cell receptor beta chains given below trace back to one sample, sequenced in a study of OX40 agonist ivuxolimab in advanced cancers. Measured with immunoSEQ multiplex PCR; TCRdb has only the in-frame clones, and not every one. The table has 30,000 to 45,000 clones, approximately 78% seen once. Sequencing used CD4+ or CD8+ T cells sorted from blood, obtained in a trial of the OX40 agonist ivuxolimab. Receptor source: an adult with an advanced solid tumor such as melanoma, head and neck, liver or kidney cancer.

The rearrangement uses TRBV15 and TRBJ2-5; the D gene could be TRBD1 or TRBD2 (5 bases each). Germline V CDR1 and CDR2: LNHNV, YYDKDF (reference sequence). This CDR3 is built from 17 residues. The V end was cut by 2 bases, the J end by 1 base, with 17 bases between. In DNA form, the CDR3 reads TGTGCCACCAGCAGACTATTGGGTGGGGGTGGCCAAGAGACCCAGTACTTC. Its translation is CATSRLLGGGGQETQYF.

The table lists this clone with a few counts. V is TRBV5-4 and J is TRBJ2-5, with D possibly being TRBD1 (6 bases). This CDR3 spans 14 amino acids. CDR1 and CDR2 from the germline V gene are SGHNT and YYREEE (reference sequence). V was trimmed by 0 bases and J by 3 bases, leaving 9 bases between them. The CDR3 bases are TGTGCCAGCAGCTTGGGGGCAGGGGAAGAGACCCAGTACTTC. Its protein product is CASSLGAGEETQYF.

This sequence joins TRBV7-9 and TRBJ2-3; D remains unclear. Germline V gene sequence: CDR1 SEHNR, CDR2 FQNEAQ (reference sequence). V lost 1 base to trimming and J lost 0 bases, with 2 bases between them. CDR3 length equals 13 residues. CDR3 loop: CASSLDSTDTQYF. The CDR3 DNA reads as TGTGCCAGCAGCTTAGACAGCACAGATACGCAGTATTTT.

The rearrangement links TRBV15 to TRBJ2-7; TRBD1 matches 9 bases. V lost 0 bases and J lost 7; bases outside the gene matches: 7. This CDR3 contains 15 residues. Germline V gene lookup returns CDR1 LNHNV and CDR2 YYDKDF (reference sequence). This CDR3 reads CATSRDLAGTGEQYF. The CDR3 DNA sequence: TGTGCCACCAGCAGAGATCTGGCAGGGACAGGGGAGCAGTACTTC.

The chain is built from TRBV27 and TRBJ2-2, with 10 bases that match TRBD1. This CDR3 has 15 residues. In germline, CDR1 is MNHEY, CDR2 SMNVEV (reference sequence). The junction had 5 bases not matched to a gene; V was cut back by 4 bases and J by 6 bases. In nucleotides, the CDR3 is TGTGCCAGCAGTTCGGGACAGGGGTGGGCCGGGGAGCTGTTTTTT. It specifies CASSSGQGWAGELFF.

This clone is a singleton in its sample. The V gene is TRBV9, the J gene TRBJ2-2; D is possibly TRBD1 (6 bases). The CDR3 covers 15 residues. V was pared by 2 bases and J by 6 bases, with 14 bases between. Germline-derived CDR1 and CDR2 are SGDLS and YYNGEE. CDR3 loop: CASSVRTGRAGELFF. The CDR3, as DNA: TGTGCCAGCAGCGTTCGAACAGGGCGCGCCGGGGAGCTGTTTTTT.

V gene TRBV7-9 combines with J gene TRBJ2-5; 7 bases match TRBD2. V was clipped by 5 bases and J by 1 base; unmatched bases: 10. The CDR3 contains 16 residues. Germline CDR1 reads SEHNR; CDR2 reads FQNEAQ (reference sequence). CDR3 nucleotides: TGTGCCAGCAGCCTGGCCGGCGGGAGAGCCCAAGAGACCCAGTACTTC. As protein: CASSLAGGRAQETQYF.

V usage is TRBV5-6 and J usage is TRBJ1-2; D is possibly TRBD1 (5 bases). The ends were cut back, 4 bases at V and 8 bases at J, with 18 bases in the middle. The CDR3 has 14 residues. Germline assignment: CDR1 SGHDT and CDR2 YYEEEE. The CDR3 reads CASSPGPRVHGYTF. CDR3 sequence (DNA): TGTGCCAGCAGCCCGGGACCAAGAGTTCACGGCTACACCTTC.

The chain employs TRBV5-8 and TRBJ2-7; perhaps TRBD2 as D (5 bases). CDR3 length: 15 amino acids. The germline gives CDR1 SGHTS, CDR2 YDEGEE. The V and J ends lost 2 bases and 2 bases respectively, with 14 bases between them. CDR3 protein: CASSFHPTTAYEQYF. The CDR3 DNA is TGTGCCAGCAGCTTCCATCCGACTACTGCCTACGAGCAGTACTTC.

The J gene is TRBJ1-1, the V gene TRBV6-6; D possibly corresponds to TRBD1 (5 bases). The CDR3 sequence is 15 residues long. V lost 0 bases and J 4 bases, leaving 12 bases between the germline ends. Germline V gene data show CDR1 as MNHNY and CDR2 as SVGAGI (reference sequence). The CDR3 region has the DNA TGTGCCAGCAGTTACTCCGGGACCGCGGGCACTGAAGCTTTCTTT. Translation: CASSYSGTAGTEAFF.

The V gene is TRBV27, the J gene TRBJ1-2; D gene uncertain. The germline gives CDR1 MNHEY, CDR2 SMNVEV (reference sequence). The ends were cut back, 2 bases at V and 2 bases at J, with 6 bases in the middle. This CDR3 is 13 amino acids long. This CDR3 is CASSLTLNYGYTF. The CDR3 DNA reads as TGTGCCAGCAGTTTAACTCTAAACTATGGCTACACCTTC.

CDR3 protein: CASSVGTGNSGNTIYF. In DNA form, the CDR3 reads TGTGCCAGCAGCGTAGGAACAGGTAACTCTGGAAACACCATATATTTT. The chain has TRBV9 and TRBJ1-3; D perhaps matches TRBD1 (5 bases). Germline CDR1 SGDLS, CDR2 YYNGEE. The CDR3 extends over 16 amino acids. Trimming took 0 bases from V and 0 from J, leaving 10 bases between them.

The chain joins TRBV29-1 to TRBJ1-4; D unresolved. The CDR3 sequence is 13 residues long. Germline CDR1 is SQVTM and CDR2 is ANQGSEA. The V end lost 7 bases, the J end lost 8 bases, and 17 bases lay between the germline ends. The CDR3 bases are TGCAGCGCCGAGTCGGGTTTCAAGGAAAAACTGTTTTTT. Its protein product is CSAESGFKEKLFF.

In its sample, this clone ranks as medium-sized. J is TRBJ2-7 and V is TRBV10-1; 7 bases align to TRBD1. The CDR3 length is 14 residues. The germline V gene has CDR1 WNHNN and CDR2 SYGVQD (reference sequence). Trimming took 6 bases from V and 5 from J; bases not matched to a gene: 10. The CDR3 region has the DNA TGCGCCAGCAGCCCCAGACAGGGTCGCAACGAGCAGTACTTC. Translated, it gives CASSPRQGRNEQYF.

This chain links TRBV9 with TRBJ1-3; TRBD1 might be the D (5 bases). Germline V gives CDR1 SGDLS, CDR2 YYNGEE. With 1 base removed from V and 0 bases from J, the gap between germline ends came to 23 bases. The CDR3 has 20 residues. This CDR3 reads CASSVRSTGAPSPSGNTIYF. CDR3 sequence (DNA): TGTGCCAGCAGCGTACGATCTACAGGAGCCCCCTCCCCCTCTGGAAACACCATATATTTT.

This chain joins TRBV10-3 and TRBJ2-1, with TRBD2 matching over 13 bases. The CDR3 is 16 amino acids. Unmatched junction bases numbered 11, after V lost 6 bases and J lost 9 bases. Germline V gene lookup returns CDR1 ENHRY and CDR2 SYGVKD. This CDR3 is CAIRETGTSGTGEQFF. DNA of the CDR3: TGTGCCATCAGGGAAACCGGGACTAGCGGGACGGGTGAGCAGTTCTTC.

This clone was counted only a few times. The V and J genes are TRBV4-2 and TRBJ2-7; 7 bases agree with TRBD1. J was trimmed by 1 base and V by 0 bases; bases with no gene match: 12. Germline V CDR1 and CDR2: LGHNA, YNFKEQ. The CDR3 has 18 amino acids. The CDR3 region is CASSQEPGTAAISYEQYF. For the CDR3, the DNA is TGTGCCAGCAGCCAAGAACCCGGGACAGCGGCGATTTCCTACGAGCAGTACTTC.

This rearrangement joins TRBV14 to TRBJ2-1; a possible D gene is TRBD2 (6 bases). CDR3 length: 14 amino acids. Looked up from germline, CDR1 is SGHDN and CDR2 is FVKESK. With 3 bases removed from V and 10 bases from J, the gap between germline ends came to 16 bases. CDR3 sequence: CASSHASALSEQFF. Here the CDR3 DNA reads TGTGCCAGCAGCCACGCTAGCGCCCTCAGCGAGCAGTTCTTC.

This clone was recorded a few times. The chain employs TRBV15 and TRBJ1-5, with a tentative D call TRBD1 (5 bases). V lost 0 bases, J lost 7 bases, and 16 bases lay in between. CDR1 LNHNV and CDR2 YYDKDF come from the germline V gene (reference sequence). This CDR3 spans 16 amino acids. CDR3 DNA: TGTGCCACCAGCAGAGATCGGCCCCGGGGCGAACAGCCCCAGCATTTT. Amino acids: CATSRDRPRGEQPQHF.

The chain recombines TRBV19 with TRBJ1-5, with 8 bases fitting TRBD1. V gave up 4 bases and J gave up 3 bases; unmatched junction bases: 2. The CDR3 is 14 residues long. Per germline, CDR1 LNHDA and CDR2 SQIVND (reference sequence). Here the CDR3 DNA reads TGTGCCAGTAGTACGACAGGGGTCAATCAGCCCCAGCATTTT. It encodes CASSTTGVNQPQHF. The whole variable domain, filled in from reference TRBV19 and TRBJ1-5, reads DGGITQSPKYLFRKEGQNVTLSCEQNLNHDAMYWYRQDPGQGLRLIYYSQIVNDFQKGDIAEGYSVSREKKESFPLTVTSAQKNPTAFYLCASSTTGVNQPQHFGDGTRLSIL.

This chain connects TRBV5-6 to TRBJ1-6, with D perhaps matching TRBD1 (6 bases). In germline, CDR1 is SGHDT, CDR2 YYEEEE. Deletions cut 2 bases from V and 8 bases from J, with 14 bases between. The CDR3 has 15 residues. The CDR3, as DNA: TGTGCCAGCAGCTTTATCCGGGGGCGAGATTCACCCCTCCACTTT. Translation: CASSFIRGRDSPLHF.

CDR3 loop: CASSGMQGAWVYTF. In DNA, the CDR3 is TGTGCCAGCAGTGGGATGCAGGGGGCTTGGGTCTACACCTTC. The chain combines TRBV6-1 with TRBJ1-2; 8 bases align to TRBD1. J was trimmed by 10 bases and V by 4 bases; bases with no gene match: 11. Per the germline V gene, CDR1 is MNHNS and CDR2 is SASEGT. CDR3 length equals 14 residues.

This chain joins TRBV19 and TRBJ2-7; 8 bases match TRBD2. The CDR3 spans 15 residues. Germline V gene data show CDR1 as LNHDA and CDR2 as SQIVND (reference sequence). J gave up 6 bases and V 4 bases, and 11 bases lay outside the gene matches. DNA of the CDR3: TGTGCCAGTAGTAAACGGGAGGGATTGACAGTCGAGCAGTACTTC. Translated: CASSKREGLTVEQYF. The variable domain in full, completed from reference TRBV19 and TRBJ2-7, reads DGGITQSPKYLFRKEGQNVTLSCEQNLNHDAMYWYRQDPGQGLRLIYYSQIVNDFQKGDIAEGYSVSREKKESFPLTVTSAQKNPTAFYLCASSKREGLTVEQYFGPGTRLTVT.

This chain uses TRBV5-6 with TRBJ2-7; maybe TRBD2 (6 bases). The CDR3 is 16 residues long. V shed 3 bases and J shed 3 bases, with 19 bases lying between them. The V gene's germline CDR1 is SGHDT and CDR2 YYEEEE. CDR3 nucleotides: TGTGCCAGCAGCTCGCCCGCGGGAATCGGGAACTACGAGCAGTACTTC. It yields the protein CASSSPAGIGNYEQYF.

The chain combines TRBV20-1 with TRBJ1-4; D uncertain. Trimming took off 0 bases at V and 7 bases at J, with 3 bases between the two ends. The CDR3 spans 11 residues. The germline V gene encodes CDR1 DFQATT and CDR2 SNEGSKA (reference sequence). The CDR3 region has the DNA TGCAGTGCTAGAGATGCTGAAAAACTGTTTTTT. Its protein product is CSARDAEKLFF.